One and the same sample provided the 8 T cell receptor beta chains below, sequenced in a study of vaccination effects on CD4 cells after COVID-19. Their cognate antigens are unknown. Ahead of sequencing, the ViraFEST assay grew antigen-specific CD4+ T cells using viral peptide pools. An approximately nine-day culture period preceded the isolation of CD4+ T cells. Participants were given two doses of BNT162b2 or mRNA-1273 vaccine. Data came from immunoSEQ multiplex PCR; TCRdb stores just in-frame clones and leaves some out. The table includes approximately 11,000 clones, approximately 71% detected once. Sample: CD4+ T cells from PBMCs cultured with SARS-CoV-2 spike peptides, taken after COVID-19 vaccination. The receptors come from a human donor who received a COVID-19 vaccine.

This clone has just a few counts. The rearrangement joins TRBV4-1 to TRBJ2-1; TRBD2 aligns across 8 bases. V was pared by 0 bases and J by 12 bases, with 10 bases of the junction left unmatched. Germline CDR1 and CDR2: MGHRA and YSYEKL. CDR3 length: 15 amino acids. CDR3 region: CASSQELSGRRPQFF. The CDR3 DNA sequence: TGCGCCAGCAGCCAAGAACTAAGCGGGAGACGTCCGCAGTTCTTC.

The rearrangement uses TRBV4-2 and TRBJ1-4, with unresolved D. Germline V gene data show CDR1 as LGHNA and CDR2 as YNFKEQ. V lost 2 bases to trimming and J lost 8 bases, with 9 bases between them. The CDR3 sequence is 13 residues long. CDR3 DNA sequence: TGTGCCAGCAGCCAATATGGTGGGGAAAAACTGTTTTTT. Translated, it gives CASSQYGGEKLFF.

The chain joins TRBV28 to TRBJ1-4, with D uncertain. Trimming removed 4 bases from V and 7 bases from J, with 7 bases in between. The germline gives CDR1 MDHEN, CDR2 SYDVKM. The CDR3 totals 12 residues. As DNA, the CDR3 is TGTGCCAGCAGTTCCACCATTGAAAAACTGTTTTTT. Its protein product is CASSSTIEKLFF.

This clone was counted between two and nine times. The V call is TRBV5-4, the J call TRBJ1-2; D is perhaps TRBD1 (5 bases). Germline V gene lookup returns CDR1 SGHNT and CDR2 YYREEE (reference sequence). V dropped 0 bases and J dropped 2 bases, with 8 bases sitting between them. This CDR3 has 14 amino acids. The CDR3 region is CASSLAGTNYGYTF. The CDR3, as DNA: TGTGCCAGCAGCTTGGCAGGGACGAACTATGGCTACACCTTC.

This sequence joins TRBV4-1 and TRBJ1-6; 7 nucleotides match TRBD1. J gave up 8 bases and V 0 bases, and 7 bases lay outside the gene matches. The CDR3 extends over 16 amino acids. CDR1 and CDR2 (germline): MGHRA, YSYEKL. CDR3 nucleotides: TGCGCCAGCAGCCAAGAGCTCCGGGACAGCTATTCACCCCTCCACTTT. Its translation: CASSQELRDSYSPLHF.

In this sample, this clone turned up a few times. This chain joins TRBV15 and TRBJ1-2, with 8 bases lining up with TRBD1. CDR1 LNHNV and CDR2 YYDKDF come from the germline V gene (reference sequence). Losses at the gene ends were 2 bases for V and 3 bases for J; bases not matched to a gene: 8. This CDR3 region has 16 residues. CDR3 in amino acids: CATSRKGPGQDYGYTF. The CDR3 coding sequence is TGTGCCACCAGCAGAAAGGGCCCGGGACAGGACTATGGCTACACCTTC. Filled out from reference TRBV15 and TRBJ1-2, the complete variable domain reads DAMVIQNPRYQVTQFGKPVTLSCSQTLNHNVMYWYQQKSSQAPKLLFHYYDKDFNNEADTPDNFQSRRPNTSFCFLDIRSPGLGDTAMYLCATSRKGPGQDYGYTFGSGTRLTVV.

The V gene is TRBV6-2 or TRBV6-3, the J gene TRBJ2-7; D is undetermined. This CDR3 is built from 12 residues. The ends were cut back, 5 bases at V and 0 bases at J, with 5 bases in the middle. The germline V gene encodes CDR1 MNHEY and CDR2 SVGEGT. The CDR3 sequence is CASSQNSYEQYF. In DNA, the CDR3 is TGTGCCAGCAGTCAAAACTCCTACGAGCAGTACTTC.

The J gene is TRBJ2-5, the V gene TRBV7-2; maybe TRBD1 (6 bases). CDR3 length equals 13 residues. Deletions cut 5 bases from V and 5 bases from J, with 12 bases between. CDR1 is SGHTA and CDR2 is FQGNSA in the germline V gene. The CDR3 nucleotides are TGTGCCAGCAGCGCCGAGCAGGGGGAGACCCAGTACTTC. It codes for CASSAEQGETQYF. The whole variable domain, filled in from reference TRBV7-2 and TRBJ2-5, reads GAGVSQSPSNKVTEKGKDVELRCDPISGHTALYWYRQSLGQGLEFLIYFQGNSAPDKSGLPSDRFSAERTGGSVSTLTIQRTQQEDSAVYLCASSAEQGETQYFGPGTRLLVL.